The 9 T cell receptor beta chains listed next were all sequenced from one sample in a study of vaccination effects on CD4 cells after COVID-19. The table came from immunoSEQ multiplex PCR; TCRdb's copy has only in-frame clones and leaves some out. This table has under 80,000 clones, approximately 74% appearing once. ViraFEST used viral peptide pools to expand antigen-specific CD4+ T cells before sequencing. With roughly 9 days of culture completed, CD4+ T cells were isolated. The antigens these receptors bind are not known. Specimen: CD4+ T cells from PBMCs cultured with HCoV-229E spike peptides, collected before COVID-19 vaccination. The source of these receptors is a human donor who received a COVID-19 vaccine.

The J gene is TRBJ2-1, the V gene TRBV19; a possible D gene is TRBD1 (5 bases). The CDR3 runs to 13 residues. Germline V gene data show CDR1 as LNHDA and CDR2 as SQIVND (reference sequence). The V end lost 2 bases, the J end lost 7 bases, and 9 bases lay between the germline ends. CDR3 sequence (DNA): TGTGCCAGTAGTATAAGACAGTGGAATGAGCAGTTCTTC. This sequence encodes CASSIRQWNEQFF.

This clone appeared a few times. J is TRBJ2-2 and V is TRBV2; D call uncertain. V lost 4 bases to trimming and J lost 0 bases, with 9 bases between them. The CDR3 has 15 amino acids. Germline CDR1 and CDR2: SNHLY and FYNNEI. The CDR3 loop is CASSGPAPNTGELFF. Here the CDR3 DNA reads TGTGCCAGCAGTGGCCCGGCCCCGAACACCGGGGAGCTGTTTTTT.

The rearrangement uses TRBV29-1 and TRBJ1-2, with 9 bases matching TRBD1. The germline CDR1 and CDR2 sequences are SQVTM and ANQGSEA. This CDR3 has 15 residues. Trimming at V came to 4 bases and at J to 7 bases, leaving 13 bases not matched to a gene. CDR3 nucleotide sequence: TGCAGCGTTGGAGAACCGGGACAGGGATTTCGTGGCTACACCTTC. Translated: CSVGEPGQGFRGYTF. Full variable domain (remainder filled in from reference TRBV29-1 and TRBJ1-2): SAVISQKPSRDICQRGTSLTIQCQVDSQVTMMFWYRQQPGQSLTLIATANQGSEATYESGFVIDKFPISRPNLTFSTLTVSNMSPEDSSIYLCSVGEPGQGFRGYTFGSGTRLTVV.

The chain is built from TRBV5-5 and TRBJ1-5, with TRBD1 identical over 7 bases. Germline CDR1 reads SGHKS; CDR2 reads YYEKEE (reference sequence). There are 16 residues in the CDR3. V lost 4 bases, J lost 5 bases, and 12 bases stayed unmatched. CDR3 bases: TGTGCCAGCAGCACCAAATCAGGGGGTTTCGATCAGCCCCAGCATTTT. This encodes CASSTKSGGFDQPQHF.

This rearrangement joins TRBV7-9 to TRBJ1-1; a possible D gene is TRBD1 (5 bases). V lost 1 base and J 0 bases, leaving 6 bases between the germline ends. The germline gives CDR1 SEHNR, CDR2 FQNEAQ (reference sequence). CDR3 length: 14 residues. The CDR3 nucleotides read TGTGCCAGCAGCTTAGGGACACTGAACACTGAAGCTTTCTTT. This sequence encodes CASSLGTLNTEAFF.

V and J are TRBV5-4 and TRBJ2-5; D tentatively reads TRBD1 or TRBD2 (5 bases each). Germline V CDR1 and CDR2: SGHNT, YYREEE (reference sequence). The CDR3 runs 15 residues. Trimming removed 4 bases from V and 2 bases from J, with 15 bases in between. CDR3 sequence (DNA): TGTGCCAGCAGCAGATCGGCCGGGGCTCAAGAGACCCAGTACTTC. This encodes CASSRSAGAQETQYF.

The chain recombines TRBV7-8 with TRBJ2-7; D is ambiguous. Germline CDR1 is SGHVS and CDR2 is FQNEAQ. Trimming left V 1 base short and J 4 bases short, with 14 bases between. CDR3 size: 15 residues. The CDR3 DNA follows: TGTGCCAGCAGCTTAGATCCGGTGTTTCGGTACGAGCAGTACGTC. Protein product: CASSLDPVFRYEQYV.

V and J are TRBV2 and TRBJ1-3, with D perhaps TRBD1 (5 bases). V shed 6 bases and J shed 2 bases, with 14 bases lying between them. The CDR3 extends over 15 amino acids. CDR1 is SNHLY and CDR2 is FYNNEI in the germline V gene. The CDR3 DNA follows: TGTGCCAGCAGCCCCGGACAAACGACTGGAAACACCATATATTTT. Residues: CASSPGQTTGNTIYF.

This chain links TRBV5-1 with TRBJ2-3, with 14 bases that match TRBD2. The length of the CDR3 is 18 residues. CDR1 and CDR2 (germline): SGHRS, YFSETQ. The V gene end was trimmed by 4 bases and the J gene end by 4 bases; junction bases not matched to a gene: 11. CDR3 sequence reads: CASSPRLAGGLSADTQYF. CDR3 DNA sequence: TGCGCCAGCAGCCCTCGACTAGCGGGGGGGCTTAGCGCAGATACGCAGTATTTT.